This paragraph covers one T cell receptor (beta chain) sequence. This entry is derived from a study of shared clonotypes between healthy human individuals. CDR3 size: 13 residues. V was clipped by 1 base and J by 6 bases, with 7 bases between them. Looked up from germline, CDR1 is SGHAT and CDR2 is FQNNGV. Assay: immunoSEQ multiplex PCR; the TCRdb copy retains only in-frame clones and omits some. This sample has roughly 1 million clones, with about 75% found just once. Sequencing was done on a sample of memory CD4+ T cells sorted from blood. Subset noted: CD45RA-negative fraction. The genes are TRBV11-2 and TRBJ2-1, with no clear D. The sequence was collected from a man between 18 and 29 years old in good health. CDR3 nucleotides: TGTGCCAGCAGCTTAGGGCGTGCCAATGAGCAGTTCTTC. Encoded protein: CASSLGRANEQFF.